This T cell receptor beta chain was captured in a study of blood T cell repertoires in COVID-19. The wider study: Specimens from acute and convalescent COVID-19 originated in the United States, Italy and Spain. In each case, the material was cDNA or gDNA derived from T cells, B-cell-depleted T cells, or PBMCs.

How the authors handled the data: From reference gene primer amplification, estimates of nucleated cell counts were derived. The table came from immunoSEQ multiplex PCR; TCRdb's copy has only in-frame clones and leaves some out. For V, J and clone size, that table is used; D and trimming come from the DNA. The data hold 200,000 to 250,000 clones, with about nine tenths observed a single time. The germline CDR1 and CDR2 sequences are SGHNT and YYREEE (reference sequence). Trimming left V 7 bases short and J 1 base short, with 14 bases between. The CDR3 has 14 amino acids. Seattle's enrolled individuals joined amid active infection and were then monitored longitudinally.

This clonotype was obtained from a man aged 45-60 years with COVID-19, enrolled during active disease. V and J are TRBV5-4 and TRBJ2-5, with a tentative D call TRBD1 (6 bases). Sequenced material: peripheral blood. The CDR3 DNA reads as TGTGCCAGCTCCCAGGGGACGGTCCAAGAGACCCAGTACTTC. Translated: CASSQGTVQETQYF.